The clone carrying this TCR beta chain was observed a handful of times. This sample was taken from a study of post-analysis software for immune sequencing data. Unique molecular identifiers were carried by the TCR beta cDNA libraries. TCRdb fed the PCR reads into MiXCR, producing one record per CDR3 protein. Among approximately 360,000 distinct CDR3 sequences listed, around a third were seen once. The clonotype comes from a girl aged 10 to 17 with multiple sclerosis. Input material: blood.

The CDR3 bases are TGTGCCAGCAGTTTTGGGAGCCGGGCCCGTGGGCGGTTCTTC. It codes for CASSFGSRARGRFF. This chain connects TRBV28 to TRBJ2-1, with TRBD2 as a possible D gene (5 bases). The germline V and J ends were trimmed by 3 bases and 15 bases, with 21 bases remaining between them. The germline CDR1 and CDR2 sequences are MDHEN and SYDVKM. This CDR3 is 14 amino acids long.